This TCR beta chain was recovered during a study of vaccination and CD4 T cells after COVID-19. Study summary: For post-vaccine samples, collection took place a median roughly 72 days after dose two, ranging from 14 to 241.

Treatment of the sample: roughly ten-day PBMC culture with coronavirus spike peptide pools or control peptides (ViraFEST assay). Via ViraFEST, peptide pools expanded antigen-specific T cells before TCR sequencing. The CDR3 is 15 residues long. Looked up from germline, CDR1 is ENHRY and CDR2 is SYGVKD. V lost 6 bases to trimming and J lost 7 bases; unmatched junction nucleotides: 13. A few counts support this clonotype. Its specificity is not known. The Oncomine TCR Beta short-read assay sequenced DNA from cultured CD4+ T cells. TCRdb used MiXCR to reprocess the PCR reads, holding one entry per CDR3 protein. The sample contains about 7,900 distinct CDR3 sequences, 20% to 25% of which appear only once.

The receptor comes from a human donor who had recovered from COVID-19. The source material was CD4+ T cells from blood, cultured in vitro, sampled after SARS-CoV-2 vaccination. This chain uses TRBV10-3 with TRBJ2-7; 9 bases match TRBD1. As DNA, the CDR3 is TGTGCCATCAGGGACAGGGGTAGGCATCCTGGGGAGCAGTACTTC. Its translation is CAIRDRGRHPGEQYF.